This T cell receptor (beta chain) is from a study of blood T cell repertoires in COVID-19. Study as a whole: The study drew acute and convalescent COVID-19 samples from the United States, Italy and Spain.

The CDR3 is 12 amino acids. Trimming pared 6 bases from V and 8 bases from J, leaving 9 bases between. Germline lookup yields CDR1 SGHKS and CDR2 YYEKEE (reference sequence). Exposed enrollees encountered a COVID-19 case at some point within 2 weeks before study entry. Per the original data handling: Reference gene primer amplification yielded estimated nucleated cell counts. The table came from immunoSEQ multiplex PCR; TCRdb's copy has only in-frame clones and leaves some out. The V and J calls and clone size come from that table; D and trimming were worked out from the DNA. The sample lists over 350,000 clones, 80% to 95% occurring once.

This chain uses TRBV5-5 with TRBJ1-6, with D unresolved. The sequence was obtained from a woman aged 40 to 50 who had been exposed to COVID-19. Sequencing used PBMCs or T cells enriched from blood (not recorded which). The CDR3: CASTLRHSPLHF. CDR3 sequence (DNA): TGTGCCAGCACCCTCAGGCATTCACCCCTCCACTTT.